This TCR beta chain came from a study of beta chain features in type 1 diabetes. The whole isolated RNA underwent reverse transcription, so sequencing captured expressed TCRB transcripts. About 3.6 million reads per sample on average were obtained from naive, central memory and regulatory T cell samples. The repertoire was sequenced with immunoSEQ multiplex PCR; TCRdb's copy has only in-frame clones and lacks some. This table holds about 180,000 clones, about 12% found once. V lost 2 bases to trimming and J lost 6 bases; unmatched junction nucleotides: 8. Germline loops: CDR1 SGHNT, CDR2 YENEEA. This CDR3 is built from 16 residues. This clone has more than one count but fewer than ten.

The chain uses TRBV11-3 and TRBJ2-1, with TRBD2 identical over 9 bases. The clonotype originates from a woman younger than 30 in good health. The sample was central memory CD4+ T cells from blood. The CDR3: CASSLRTGLASNEQFF. The DNA for the CDR3 is TGTGCCAGCAGCTTACGGACCGGACTAGCGAGCAATGAGCAGTTCTTC.